This TCR beta chain originates from a study of vaccination and CD4 T cells after COVID-19. Study-level background: Samples taken post-COVID came a median around 3.5 months after diagnosis, ranging from 35 to 161. Stimulation of the cells used overlapping spike peptide pools from SARS-CoV-2 and from the common cold coronaviruses HCoV-NL63, HCoV-OC43 and HCoV-229E. Control cultures were given a CEFX pool, an HIV-1 Nef pool, or no peptide.

To note about this clonotype: As yet, its antigen is unknown.

Treatment given: roughly ten-day PBMC culture with coronavirus spike peptide pools or control peptides (ViraFEST assay). Sequenced with the Oncomine TCR Beta short-read assay was DNA taken from cultured CD4+ T cells. MiXCR was run by TCRdb on the PCR reads, yielding one entry per CDR3 protein. The data contain more than 13,000 distinct CDR3 sequences, approximately 30% of them singletons. This CDR3 contains 12 residues. CDR1 is MDHEN, CDR2 SYDVKM, per germline. V was pared by 6 bases and J by 2 bases, with 7 bases between. Findings and limits, study-wide: From approximately 21 to 40, the median of SARS-CoV-2-reactive clonotypes rose without reaching significance.

The receptor comes from a human donor with COVID-19. The chain links TRBV28 to TRBJ2-5; D gene uncertain. Sample: cultured CD4+ T cells from blood. The CDR3 nucleotides read TGTGCCAGCAGGGACCCACAAGAGACCCAGTACTTC. This sequence encodes CASRDPQETQYF.